A single sample gave rise to the 23 T cell receptor beta chains below, sequenced in a study of T-cell memory formation after mild COVID-19. Using its own MiXCR run on the 5' RACE reads, TCRdb lists one record per CDR3 protein. The sample holds roughly 250,000 distinct CDR3 sequences, approximately 16% seen once. The sample taken for sequencing was PBMCs or a T cell subset sorted from them (not recorded which). The receptors derive from a man younger than 30 who had mild COVID-19 (a few samples of this study predate the infection). Cell type and time point are not known.

This clonotype was seen a handful of times. The chain joins TRBV5-4 to TRBJ2-3; 9 positions match TRBD2. The CDR3 consists of 14 residues. Germline V gene sequence: CDR1 SGHNT, CDR2 YYREEE (reference sequence). With V trimmed by 0 bases and J by 5 bases, 1 base remained unmatched. CDR3 bases: TGTGCCAGCAGCTTGGAGCGGGGGGTAGATACGCAGTATTTT. Translating gives CASSLERGVDTQYF. Full variable domain (outside the CDR3, taken from reference TRBV5-4 and TRBJ2-3): ETGVTQSPTHLIKTRGQQVTLRCSSQSGHNTVSWYQQALGQGPQFIFQYYREEENGRGNFPPRFSGLQFPNYSSELNVNALELDDSALYLCASSLERGVDTQYFGPGTRLTVL.

This chain links TRBV20-1 with TRBJ2-1, with 14 bases matching TRBD2. After removal of 3 bases from V and 3 bases from J, the junction contained 4 bases not matched to a gene. Germline V gene data show CDR1 as DFQATT and CDR2 as SNEGSKA (reference sequence). The CDR3 runs to 16 residues. The CDR3 DNA reads TGCAGTGCTAGGACTAGCGGGGGGGCCTTCTACAATGAGCAGTTCTTC. Its translation: CSARTSGGAFYNEQFF.

The chain joins TRBV5-5 to TRBJ2-5, with a tentative D call TRBD2 (6 bases). The CDR3 spans 15 residues. V lost 0 bases and J lost 2, with 11 bases in between. Germline lookup yields CDR1 SGHKS and CDR2 YYEKEE (reference sequence). CDR3 in amino acids: CASSLGGLLQETQYF. CDR3 nucleotide sequence: TGTGCCAGCAGCTTGGGGGGACTTCTGCAAGAGACCCAGTACTTC.

This clonotype has a handful of counts. The V and J genes are TRBV5-4 and TRBJ2-1, with 8 bases identical to TRBD2. From germline, CDR1 is SGHNT and CDR2 YYREEE (reference sequence). The trim removed 5 bases at V and 10 bases at J, leaving 8 bases unmatched. There are 13 residues in the CDR3. CDR3 nucleotide sequence: TGTGCCAGCAGTCCACCGGCTAGCGGGGAGCAGTTCTTC. It codes for CASSPPASGEQFF.

This clonotype was seen a handful of times. The chain links TRBV6-5 to TRBJ2-5, with 10 bases matching TRBD1. The CDR3 runs to 13 residues. The trim removed 6 bases at V and 5 bases at J, leaving 3 bases unmatched. Germline lookup yields CDR1 MNHEY and CDR2 SVGAGI. The CDR3 DNA reads TGTGCCAGCAGAAGGACAGGGGGTGAGACCCAGTACTTC. Its translation: CASRRTGGETQYF.

V is TRBV6-5 and J is TRBJ2-7; 9 bases fit TRBD1. Germline CDR1 is MNHEY and CDR2 is SVGAGI. This CDR3 spans 15 amino acids. V trimming: 6 bases; J trimming: 1 base; junction bases outside the gene matches: 7. CDR3 nucleotide sequence: TGTGCCAGCAGGGGGACAGGGTCCGGGTCCTACGAGCAGTACTTC. Its protein is CASRGTGSGSYEQYF.

This clonotype was recorded a few times. The genes are TRBV5-1 and TRBJ1-1, with a possible D match to TRBD1 (5 bases). CDR3 size: 14 residues. Trimming left V 5 bases short and J 1 base short, with 12 bases between. CDR1 and CDR2 from the germline V gene are SGHRS and YFSETQ. CDR3 DNA sequence: TGCGCCAGCAGTCCATACGGACAGAACACTGAAGCTTTCTTT. The encoded protein is CASSPYGQNTEAFF.

The chain recombines TRBV19 with TRBJ1-5; D gene uncertain. V lost 1 base to trimming and J lost 4 bases, with 17 bases between them. Germline V gives CDR1 LNHDA, CDR2 SQIVND (reference sequence). The CDR3 extends over 17 amino acids. CDR3 amino acids: CASSIAPVEGVNQPQHF. The DNA of the CDR3 is TGTGCCAGTAGTATAGCCCCGGTGGAGGGTGTGAATCAGCCCCAGCATTTT.

This clonotype was recorded at least ten times. The J gene is TRBJ2-1, the V gene TRBV7-2; possibly TRBD2 for D (5 bases). V lost 4 bases to trimming and J lost 5 bases, with 12 bases between them. The CDR3 length is 14 residues. Germline V CDR1 and CDR2: SGHTA, FQGNSA. DNA of the CDR3: TGTGCCAGCAGCTACGGGGTCGGGGACAATGAGCAGTTCTTC. Translation gives CASSYGVGDNEQFF.

V and J are TRBV9 and TRBJ1-1, with unresolved D. CDR1 SGDLS and CDR2 YYNGEE come from the germline V gene. Deletions cut 4 bases from V and 4 bases from J, with 14 bases between. This CDR3 is 14 amino acids long. This chain's CDR3 is CASSPRTESTEAFF. The CDR3 nucleotides are TGTGCCAGCAGCCCTCGGACTGAGAGCACTGAAGCTTTCTTT.

The chain is built from TRBV5-1 and TRBJ2-6, with 8 bases that match TRBD2. The CDR3 is 20 amino acids. Looked up from germline, CDR1 is SGHRS and CDR2 is YFSETQ. V lost 4 bases and J lost 1; bases outside the gene matches: 16. The DNA for the CDR3 is TGCGCCAGCAGCCCTATGACCCAGCGGGGGAGACTTTCTGGGGCCAACGTCCTGACTTTC. Its translation: CASSPMTQRGRLSGANVLTF.

This clonotype was seen a handful of times. This chain uses TRBV11-2 with TRBJ2-4; D is tentatively TRBD1 or TRBD2 (6 bases each). Germline CDR1 SGHAT, CDR2 FQNNGV. The CDR3 is 16 amino acids. Trimming shortened V by 4 bases and J by 0 bases, and 13 bases separated the two germline ends. The DNA for the CDR3 is TGTGCCAGCAGCTCAAGGGGGGCGACAGCCAAAAACATTCAGTACTTC. This encodes CASSSRGATAKNIQYF.

This clonotype came up a few times. The CDR3 here is CASSPGENNEKLFF. CDR3 DNA sequence: TGCGCCAGCAGCCCCGGGGAAAATAATGAAAAACTGTTTTTT. The chain uses TRBV4-3 and TRBJ1-4; D not resolved. The germline V gene encodes CDR1 LGHNA and CDR2 YSLEER. The V end lost 4 bases, the J end lost 4 bases, and 10 bases lay between the germline ends. The CDR3 extends over 14 amino acids.

The rearrangement links TRBV6-2 or TRBV6-3 to TRBJ1-3; unclear D gene. The germline gives CDR1 MNHEY, CDR2 SVGEGT. This CDR3 is built from 18 residues. Deletions cut 0 bases from V and 0 bases from J, with 15 bases between. The CDR3 DNA reads as TGTGCCAGCAGTTACTCGACGCCGCAGGATTACTCTGGAAACACCATATATTTT. It is translated as CASSYSTPQDYSGNTIYF.

The V gene is TRBV7-8, the J gene TRBJ1-2; 7 nucleotides agree with TRBD1. Germline V gene data show CDR1 as SGHVS and CDR2 as FQNEAQ. CDR3 size: 13 residues. V dropped 4 bases and J dropped 8; count of bases not matched to a gene: 7. The DNA for the CDR3 is TGTGCCAGCAGCTCGTATTCGGACAGGGGCTACACCTTC. It specifies CASSSYSDRGYTF.

This chain connects TRBV7-2 to TRBJ2-7; the D is unclear. The CDR3 is 14 amino acids. Per germline, CDR1 SGHTA and CDR2 FQGNSA. V lost 2 bases and J 1 base, leaving 9 bases between the germline ends. Written as DNA, the CDR3 is TGTGCCAGCAGCTTAAGGCCAGATTCCTACGAGCAGTACGTC. It codes for CASSLRPDSYEQYV.

This sequence joins TRBV18 and TRBJ1-1; a weak D match, TRBD1 (5 bases). The CDR3 runs 15 residues. Germline CDR1 reads KGHSH; CDR2 reads LQKENI. V lost 0 bases to trimming and J lost 4 bases, with 12 bases between them. The chain's CDR3 is CASSPPAGLSTEAFF. The CDR3 nucleotides are TGTGCCAGCTCACCACCGGCAGGGTTAAGCACTGAAGCTTTCTTT.

On this clonotype itself: The final CDR3 position lacks the conserved phenylalanine or tryptophan, pointing to a likely read error. The rearrangement links TRBV7-2 to TRBJ2-3; D remains ambiguous. The CDR3 runs to 12 residues. V was trimmed by 7 bases and J by 1 base, leaving 6 bases between them. Germline V gene data show CDR1 as SGHTA and CDR2 as FQGNSA. CDR3 residues: CASKKGTDTQYI. CDR3 in DNA: TGTGCCAGCAAAAAAGGCACAGATACGCAGTATATT.

The chain employs TRBV28 and TRBJ1-4; tentative D call: TRBD1 (5 bases). The CDR3 runs 11 residues. Trimming took 2 bases from V and 12 from J, leaving 7 bases between them. Germline lookup yields CDR1 MDHEN and CDR2 SYDVKM. In DNA form, the CDR3 reads TGTGCCAGCAGTTTAAGCAGGGAACTGTTTTTT. This translates into CASSLSRELFF.

This clonotype was counted only a few times. The V call is TRBV12-3 or TRBV12-4, the J call TRBJ1-1; 9 nucleotides align to TRBD1. The J segment lost 4 bases and the V segment lost 7 bases, leaving 4 bases of the junction unmatched. CDR3 length: 13 residues. CDR3 amino acids: CASTRQGGTEAFF. CDR3 in DNA: TGTGCCAGCACCCGACAGGGGGGCACTGAAGCTTTCTTT.

There are a few counts of this clonotype. The chain recombines TRBV20-1 with TRBJ2-2, with 11 bases that match TRBD2. The CDR3 spans 13 residues. Trimming at V came to 5 bases and at J to 4 bases, leaving 0 bases not matched to a gene. Per the germline V gene, CDR1 is DFQATT and CDR2 is SNEGSKA (reference sequence). The CDR3 sequence: CSALAGGTGELFF. The CDR3 DNA reads as TGCAGTGCTCTAGCGGGGGGCACCGGGGAGCTGTTTTTT.

At least ten counts were recorded for this clonotype. J is TRBJ2-5 and V is TRBV5-1; 11 nucleotides align to TRBD1. With 4 bases clipped from V and 4 bases from J, the junction kept 6 bases outside the gene matches. The CDR3 has 15 amino acids. Germline V CDR1 and CDR2: SGHRS, YFSETQ. The CDR3: CASSTVDRGRETQYF. DNA for the CDR3: TGCGCCAGCAGCACCGTGGACAGGGGGCGAGAGACCCAGTACTTC.

This clonotype came up a few times. The chain is built from TRBV7-2 and TRBJ2-2, with D perhaps given as TRBD1 or TRBD2 (6 bases each). Trimming left V 2 bases short and J 6 bases short, with 19 bases between. Germline-derived CDR1 and CDR2 are SGHTA and FQGNSA. The CDR3 has 17 amino acids. CDR3 residues: CASSLSIPRGGAGELFF. The CDR3 nucleotides are TGTGCCAGCAGCTTATCAATCCCCAGGGGAGGAGCCGGGGAGCTGTTTTTT. The full variable domain, in which reference TRBV7-2 and TRBJ2-2 provide the parts outside the CDR3, is GAGVSQSPSNKVTEKGKDVELRCDPISGHTALYWYRQSLGQGLEFLIYFQGNSAPDKSGLPSDRFSAERTGGSVSTLTIQRTQQEDSAVYLCASSLSIPRGGAGELFFGEGSRLTVL.